The entry below describes one TCR beta chain. This entry comes from a study of T cell changes during pregnancy in multiple sclerosis. Data came from immunoSEQ multiplex PCR; TCRdb stores just in-frame clones and leaves some out. The data show around 30,000 clones, roughly 90% seen once. The ends lost 5 bases at V and 10 bases at J; junction bases unmatched: 6. CDR1 is SEHNR and CDR2 is FQNEAQ in the germline V gene (reference sequence). The CDR3 has 13 amino acids. The clonotype was recovered from a female donor with multiple sclerosis, enrolled in a pregnancy study. The rearrangement joins TRBV7-9 to TRBJ2-1, with 9 bases matching TRBD2. The sample was CD8+ T cells from peripheral blood mononuclear cells, taken before pregnancy. In DNA, the CDR3 is TGTGCCAGCAGCCCGCCAGGACTAGCGGAGCAGTTCTTC. As protein: CASSPPGLAEQFF.